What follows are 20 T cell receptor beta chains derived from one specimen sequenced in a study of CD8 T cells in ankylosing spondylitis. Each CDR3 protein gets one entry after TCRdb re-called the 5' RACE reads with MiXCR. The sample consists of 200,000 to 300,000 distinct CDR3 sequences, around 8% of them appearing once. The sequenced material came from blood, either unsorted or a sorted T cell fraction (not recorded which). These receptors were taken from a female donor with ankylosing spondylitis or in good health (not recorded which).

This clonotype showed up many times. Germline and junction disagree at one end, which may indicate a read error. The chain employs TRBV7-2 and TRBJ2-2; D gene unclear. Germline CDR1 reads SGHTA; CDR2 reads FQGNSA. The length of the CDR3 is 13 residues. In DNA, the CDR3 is TGCGCCAGCAGCTTGACCGGCACCGGGGAGCTGTTTTTT. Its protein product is CASSLTGTGELFF. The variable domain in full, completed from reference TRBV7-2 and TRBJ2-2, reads GAGVSQSPSNKVTEKGKDVELRCDPISGHTALYWYRQSLGQGLEFLIYFQGNSAPDKSGLPSDRFSAERTGGSVSTLTIQRTQQEDSAVYLCASSLTGTGELFFGEGSRLTVL.

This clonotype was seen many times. CDR3 region: CASSQWLSGANVLTF. The CDR3 region has the DNA TGCGCCAGCAGCCAGTGGCTCTCTGGGGCCAACGTCCTGACTTTC. The chain is built from TRBV5-1 and TRBJ2-6; the D is unclear. The CDR3 has 15 amino acids. Per germline, CDR1 SGHRS and CDR2 YFSETQ. V was trimmed by 4 bases and J by 0 bases, leaving 8 bases between them. The complete variable domain, with remaining parts taken from reference TRBV5-1 and TRBJ2-6, reads KAGVTQTPRYLIKTRGQQVTLSCSPISGHRSVSWYQQTPGQGLQFLFEYFSETQRNKGNFPGRFSGRQFSNSRSEMNVSTLELGDSALYLCASSQWLSGANVLTFGAGSRLTVL.

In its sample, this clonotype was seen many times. The CDR3 coding sequence is TGTGCCATCAGTGATGACCCCGGCCCCTCTAGCGGAACCAGCTCCTACGAGCAGTACTTC. It translates to CAISDDPGPSSGTSSYEQYF. This sequence joins TRBV10-3 and TRBJ2-7, with 7 bases lining up with TRBD2. V shed 3 bases and J 0 bases; nucleotides not matched to a gene: 20. The CDR3 is 20 amino acids. In germline, CDR1 is ENHRY, CDR2 SYGVKD.

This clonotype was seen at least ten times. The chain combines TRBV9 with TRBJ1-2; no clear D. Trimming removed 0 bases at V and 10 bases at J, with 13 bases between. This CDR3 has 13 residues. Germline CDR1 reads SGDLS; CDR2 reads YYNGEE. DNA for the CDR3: TGTGCCAGCAGCGTAGGGGGAGGGAAGGACTACACCTTC. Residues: CASSVGGGKDYTF.

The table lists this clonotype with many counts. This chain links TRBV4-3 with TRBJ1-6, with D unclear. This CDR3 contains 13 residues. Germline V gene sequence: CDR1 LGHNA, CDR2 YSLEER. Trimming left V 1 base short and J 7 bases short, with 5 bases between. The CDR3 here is CASSQGTNSPLHF. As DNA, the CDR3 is TGCGCCAGCAGCCAAGGAACGAATTCACCCCTCCACTTT.

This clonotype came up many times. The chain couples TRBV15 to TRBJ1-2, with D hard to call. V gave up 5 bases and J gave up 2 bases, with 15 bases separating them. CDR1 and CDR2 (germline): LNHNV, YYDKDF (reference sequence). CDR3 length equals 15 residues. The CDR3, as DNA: TGTGCCACCAGCCCCCGCGACATCGGGAACTATGGCTACACCTTC. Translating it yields CATSPRDIGNYGYTF.

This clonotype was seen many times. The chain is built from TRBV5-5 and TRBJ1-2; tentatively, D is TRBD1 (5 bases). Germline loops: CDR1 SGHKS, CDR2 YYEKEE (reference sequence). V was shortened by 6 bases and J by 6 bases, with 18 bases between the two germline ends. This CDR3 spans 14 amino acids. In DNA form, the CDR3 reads TGTGCCAGCAACTTTAGAGGGGTGTTGGATGGCTACACCTTC. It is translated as CASNFRGVLDGYTF.

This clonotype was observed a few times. CDR3 sequence (DNA): TGCAGCGTTGAATCGGCGCAGTCCTATGGCTACACCTTC. Amino acids: CSVESAQSYGYTF. This chain joins TRBV29-1 and TRBJ1-2; D unclear. Trimming cost V 2 bases and J 4 bases, with 11 bases left between them. The CDR3 spans 13 residues. Germline V gives CDR1 SQVTM, CDR2 ANQGSEA.

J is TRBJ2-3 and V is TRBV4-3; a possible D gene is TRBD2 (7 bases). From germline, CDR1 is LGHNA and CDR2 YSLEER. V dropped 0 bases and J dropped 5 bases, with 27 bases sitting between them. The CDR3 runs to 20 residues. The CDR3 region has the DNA TGCGCCAGCAGCCAAGATTGGATAATACAGTGGGGAGGGGGAGGAGATACGCAGTATTTT. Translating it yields CASSQDWIIQWGGGGDTQYF.

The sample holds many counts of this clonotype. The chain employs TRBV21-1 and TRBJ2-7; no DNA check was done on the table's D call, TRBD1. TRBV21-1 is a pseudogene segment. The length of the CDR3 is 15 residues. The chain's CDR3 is CASSKEEEDRGEQYF. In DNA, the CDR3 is TGTGCCAGCAGCAAAGAGGAGGAAGACAGGGGCGAGCAGTACTTC.

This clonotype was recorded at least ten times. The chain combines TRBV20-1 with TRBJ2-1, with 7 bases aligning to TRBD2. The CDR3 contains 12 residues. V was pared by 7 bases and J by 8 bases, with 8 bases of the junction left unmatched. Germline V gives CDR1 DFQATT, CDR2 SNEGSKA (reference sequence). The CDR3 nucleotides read TGCAGTGAAGCGGGGAAACGGGATGAGCAGTTCTTC. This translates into CSEAGKRDEQFF.

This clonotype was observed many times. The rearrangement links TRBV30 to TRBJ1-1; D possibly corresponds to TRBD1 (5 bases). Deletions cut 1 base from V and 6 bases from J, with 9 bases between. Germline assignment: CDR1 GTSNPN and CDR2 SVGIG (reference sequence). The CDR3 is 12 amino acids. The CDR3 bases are TGTGCCTGGAGTGATCTCAGGGCTGAAGCTTTCTTT. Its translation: CAWSDLRAEAFF.

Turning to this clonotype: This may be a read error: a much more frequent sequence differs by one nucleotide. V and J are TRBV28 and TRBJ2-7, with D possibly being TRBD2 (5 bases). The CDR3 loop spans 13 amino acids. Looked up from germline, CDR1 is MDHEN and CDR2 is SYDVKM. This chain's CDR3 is CTSSFGMSYEQYF. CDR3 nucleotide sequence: TGTACCAGCAGTTTCGGGATGAGCTACGAGCAGTACTTC.

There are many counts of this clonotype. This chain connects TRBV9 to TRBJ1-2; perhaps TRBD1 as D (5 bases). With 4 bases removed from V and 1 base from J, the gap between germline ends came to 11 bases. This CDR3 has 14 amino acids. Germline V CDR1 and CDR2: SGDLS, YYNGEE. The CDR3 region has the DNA TGTGCCAGCAGCCCTGCGAGGGGTAACTATGGCTACACCTTC. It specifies CASSPARGNYGYTF.

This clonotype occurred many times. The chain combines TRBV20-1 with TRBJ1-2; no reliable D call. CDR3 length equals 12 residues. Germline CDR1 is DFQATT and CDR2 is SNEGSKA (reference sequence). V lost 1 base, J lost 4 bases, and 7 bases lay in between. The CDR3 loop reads CSARGLFYGYTF. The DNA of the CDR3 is TGCAGTGCTAGAGGTCTCTTCTATGGCTACACCTTC.

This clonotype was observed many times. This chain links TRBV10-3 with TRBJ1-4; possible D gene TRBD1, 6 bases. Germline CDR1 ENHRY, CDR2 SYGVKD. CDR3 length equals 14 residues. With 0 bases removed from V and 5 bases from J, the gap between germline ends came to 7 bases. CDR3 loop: CAISESGQNEKLFF. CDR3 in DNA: TGTGCCATCAGTGAGTCTGGACAGAATGAAAAACTGTTTTTT.

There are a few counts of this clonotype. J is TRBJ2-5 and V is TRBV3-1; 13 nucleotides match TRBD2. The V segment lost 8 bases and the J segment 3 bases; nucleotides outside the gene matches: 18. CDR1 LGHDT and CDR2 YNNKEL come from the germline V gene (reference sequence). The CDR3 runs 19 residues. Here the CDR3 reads CASCSRPRLAGGWEETQYF. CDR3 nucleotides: TGTGCCAGCTGTTCCCGTCCTCGACTAGCGGGAGGATGGGAAGAGACCCAGTACTTC.

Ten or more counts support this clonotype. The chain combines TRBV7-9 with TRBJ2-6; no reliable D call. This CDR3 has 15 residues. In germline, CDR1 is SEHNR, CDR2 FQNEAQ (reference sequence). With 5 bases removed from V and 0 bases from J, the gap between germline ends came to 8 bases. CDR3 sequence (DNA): TGTGCCAGCAGCATCACAAGCTCTGGGGCCAACGTCCTGACTTTC. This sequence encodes CASSITSSGANVLTF.

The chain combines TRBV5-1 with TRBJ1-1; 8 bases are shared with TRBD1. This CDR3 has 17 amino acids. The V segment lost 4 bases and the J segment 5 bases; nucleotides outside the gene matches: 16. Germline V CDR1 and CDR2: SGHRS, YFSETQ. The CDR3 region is CASSPDGGRGRWTEAFF. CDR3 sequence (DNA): TGCGCCAGCAGCCCAGACGGAGGCAGGGGGCGGTGGACTGAAGCTTTCTTT.

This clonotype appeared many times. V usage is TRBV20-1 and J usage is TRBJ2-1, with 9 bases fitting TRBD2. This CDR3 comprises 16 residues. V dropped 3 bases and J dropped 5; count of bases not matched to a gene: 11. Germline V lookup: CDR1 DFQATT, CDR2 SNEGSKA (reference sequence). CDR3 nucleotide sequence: TGCAGTGCTAGGGGAATTAGCGGGGGACCCGACAATGAGCAGTTCTTC. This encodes CSARGISGGPDNEQFF.